This T cell receptor (beta chain) was profiled in a study of blood T cell repertoires in COVID-19 (dated by TCRdb to about 2020). Describing the broader study: Samples covering the acute and convalescent phases of COVID-19 were provided by collaborators in the United States, Italy and Spain. The prospective study material was composed of cDNA or gDNA derived from T cells, B-cell-depleted T cells, or PBMCs. The repertoires were released in a freely available public database intended as a resource for research on the immune response to SARS-CoV-2. Subjects who had been exposed to COVID-19, were actively infected with it, or had recovered from it provided the deeply sampled blood TCRbeta repertoires that made up the dataset. HLA class I and class II types, where available, came from metadata supplied by the sample provider rather than from assay-based typing. Samples were obtained from the ongoing ImmuneRACE study (first 160 participants) and from some 1,200 subjects provided by 6 global collaborators. Nearly every sample came with metadata listing a de-identified subject ID, COVID-19 status, age in years and sex.

The immunoSEQ Assay, a bias-controlled multiplex PCR, was used to amplify TCRbeta CDR3 regions from genomic DNA. Under the source paper's analysis protocol: Nucleated cell counts per sample were estimated from amplification of reference gene primers within the assay. To quantify the absolute abundance of each unique TCRbeta CDR3 rearrangement, sequence reads were collapsed and filtered. For each sample, productive Simpson clonality was calculated by taking the square root of Simpson's diversity index across productive rearrangements. The source is immuneACCESS, and TCRdb retained only in-frame sequences with V and J called. Part of the clones is not carried over; for the studies checked, unresolved V genes explain less than half of this, and the remainder is unexplained. V, J and clone size are those of that table, while D and trimming were read from the DNA. Recorded for this sample are over 120,000 clones; 75% to 85% of them occurred a single time. The top ten clones comprise just under 5% of the sample.

V is clipped by 3 bases and J by 7 bases, and the sequence between their germline boundaries is 19 bases long. For CDR1 and CDR2, the germline V gene (reference sequence) lists DFQATT and SNEGSKA. The CDR3 starts with the cysteine, ends with the phenylalanine, and has 15 residues. The retained sequence is limited to the CDR3, 45 bases, with the frame set at the first base. Points the paper makes about the study in general: How much clinical and demographic metadata was included differed by source and by participant, and the metadata was provided uncurated.

To note about this clone: It lacks a known antigen. No base quality values were provided; no much bigger clone lies one nucleotide off.

At one collaborating source in Seattle, patients were enrolled during active infection and were followed longitudinally through the course of disease. The collaborating institutions used their own protocols to collect whole blood in K2EDTA tubes. For TCRbeta analysis, collaborators shipped samples as frozen whole blood, isolated PBMCs, or DNA extracted from either of those sample types. The receptor was isolated from a woman aged 65 to 85 with COVID-19, enrolled during active disease. The rearrangement joined TRBV20-1 to TRBJ1-5; a tentative D call is TRBD1 (6 bases match). The source material was peripheral blood. The CDR3 is CSASGGTNAGQPQHF. The nucleotide sequence is TGCAGTGCTAGTGGGGGGACAAACGCGGGCCAGCCCCAGCATTTT.